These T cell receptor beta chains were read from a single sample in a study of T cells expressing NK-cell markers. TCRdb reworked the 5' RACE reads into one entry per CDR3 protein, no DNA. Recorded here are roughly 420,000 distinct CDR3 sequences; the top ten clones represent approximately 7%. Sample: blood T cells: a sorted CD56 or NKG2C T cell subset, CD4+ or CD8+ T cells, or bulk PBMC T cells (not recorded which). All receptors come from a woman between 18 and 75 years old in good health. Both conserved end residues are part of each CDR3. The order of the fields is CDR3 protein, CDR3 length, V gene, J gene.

CDR3: CATRETSGTGELFF; length: 14; V: TRBV5-1; J: TRBJ2-2
CDR3: CASSHGLPNQPQHF; length: 14; V: TRBV5-1; J: TRBJ1-5
CDR3: CATSRETKSNEDTQYF; length: 16; V: TRBV15; J: TRBJ2-3
CDR3: CATSAPSAGSYNEQFF; length: 16; V: TRBV24-1; J: TRBJ2-1
CDR3: CASSLTGEKQFF; length: 12; V: TRBV27; J: TRBJ2-1
CDR3: CAISGTGTQETQYF; length: 14; V: TRBV10-3; J: TRBJ2-5
CDR3: CASSPRSEGGLSEQFF; length: 16; V: TRBV25-1; J: TRBJ2-1
CDR3: CASSYSTGGTWEQYF; length: 15; V: TRBV6-5; J: TRBJ2-7
CDR3: CASSYSGFAGNTIYF; length: 15; V: TRBV6-5; J: TRBJ1-3
CDR3: CATSGGQGNNQPQHF; length: 15; V: TRBV15; J: TRBJ1-5
CDR3: CSARSASHEQFF; length: 12; V: TRBV20-1; J: TRBJ2-1
CDR3: CASSQDWMNEQFF; length: 13; V: TRBV14; J: TRBJ2-1
CDR3: CASSQFIEQYF; length: 11; V: TRBV14; J: TRBJ2-7
CDR3: CASNPPETGELFF; length: 13; V: TRBV5-1; J: TRBJ2-2
CDR3: CASSLVGGRVTSRPQHF; length: 17; V: TRBV12-3/TRBV12-4; J: TRBJ1-5
CDR3: CASSLAAWAAIQETQYF; length: 17; V: TRBV5-6; J: TRBJ2-5
CDR3: CASSLPRLGNSPLHF; length: 15; V: TRBV12-3/TRBV12-4; J: TRBJ1-6
CDR3: CASSPRQGAGNQPQHF; length: 16; V: TRBV2; J: TRBJ1-5
CDR3: CASRTGGIRYNEQFF; length: 15; V: TRBV6-1; J: TRBJ2-1
CDR3: CASSFDTNEKLFF; length: 13; V: TRBV7-2; J: TRBJ1-4
CDR3: CSARSPSLRTDTQYF; length: 15; V: TRBV20-1; J: TRBJ2-3
CDR3: CSARVPDGGNQPQHF; length: 15; V: TRBV20-1; J: TRBJ1-5
CDR3: CASSLVAGGTNEQFF; length: 15; V: TRBV5-1; J: TRBJ2-1
CDR3: CASRGQGDTEAFF; length: 13; V: TRBV11-3; J: TRBJ1-1